These 25 T cell receptor beta chains came from one sample sequenced in a study of cytomegalovirus exposure and HLA in healthy donors. 13 Jbeta primers and 60 Vbeta primers were used for the PCR. Sequencing was performed with immunoSEQ multiplex PCR; in TCRdb, only in-frame clones are kept and a portion is missing. The sample has 35,000 to 55,000 clones, around three quarters seen once. Specimen: PBMCs. These receptors were obtained from a man under 40 in good health and CMV-seronegative.

For the CDR3, the DNA is TGTGCCAGCAGTCCCCAGGGCTCCGAGCAGTACTTC. Encoded protein: CASSPQGSEQYF. The V call is TRBV2, the J call TRBJ2-7; a weak D match, TRBD1 (5 bases). Germline-derived CDR1 and CDR2 are SNHLY and FYNNEI. The length of the CDR3 is 12 residues. V shed 5 bases and J shed 6 bases, with 11 bases lying between them.

V usage is TRBV9 and J usage is TRBJ2-1; unclear D gene. The CDR3 has 15 amino acids. CDR1 and CDR2 (germline): SGDLS, YYNGEE. V lost 3 bases, J lost 0 bases, and 10 bases lay in between. The CDR3 nucleotides are TGTGCCAGCAGCGCGGGTCCCAGCTCCTACAATGAGCAGTTCTTC. Its protein product is CASSAGPSSYNEQFF.

The rearrangement joins TRBV28 to TRBJ2-7; weak D call: TRBD1 (6 bases). Trimming removed 7 bases at V and 0 bases at J, with 16 bases between. This CDR3 region has 15 residues. The germline V gene encodes CDR1 MDHEN and CDR2 SYDVKM. Here the CDR3 reads CASIRGRGPSYEQYF. CDR3 coding DNA: TGTGCCAGCATTCGGGGCAGGGGTCCCTCCTACGAGCAGTACTTC.

The V gene is TRBV2, the J gene TRBJ1-2; the match to TRBD1 covers 7 bases. The CDR3 has 14 residues. From germline, CDR1 is SNHLY and CDR2 FYNNEI. V shed 5 bases, J shed 3 bases, and the junction held 6 bases outside the gene matches. CDR3 region: CASSTLTGYYGYTF. DNA for the CDR3: TGTGCCAGCAGTACCCTGACAGGGTACTATGGCTACACCTTC.

The rearrangement uses TRBV5-4 and TRBJ1-1; TRBD1 aligns across 8 bases. The length of the CDR3 is 14 residues. The germline V gene has CDR1 SGHNT and CDR2 YYREEE (reference sequence). Trimming cost V 3 bases and J 8 bases; bases outside gene matches: 9. For the CDR3, the DNA is TGTGCCAGCAGCTCCCAATCACAGGGGGGGGAAGCTTTCTTT. This gives the protein CASSSQSQGGEAFF.

V is TRBV19 and J is TRBJ2-5; possibly TRBD1 for D (6 bases). The CDR3 runs 14 residues. Trimming took 5 bases from V and 4 from J, leaving 14 bases between them. CDR1 and CDR2 (germline): LNHDA, SQIVND (reference sequence). The CDR3 DNA is TGTGCCAGTAGTTCACAGGGAACCGGAGAGACCCAGTACTTC. It encodes CASSSQGTGETQYF.

The chain recombines TRBV18 with TRBJ2-7, with D possibly matching TRBD2 (6 bases). The V end lost 2 bases, the J end lost 4 bases, and 12 bases lay between the germline ends. The germline CDR1 and CDR2 sequences are KGHSH and LQKENI. The CDR3 contains 14 residues. The CDR3 sequence is CASSPTGSTYEQYF. CDR3 nucleotides: TGTGCCAGCTCACCAACCGGGAGTACTTACGAGCAGTACTTC. Full variable domain (outside the CDR3, taken from reference TRBV18 and TRBJ2-7): NAGVMQNPRHLVRRRGQEARLRCSPMKGHSHVYWYRQLPEEGLKFMVYLQKENIIDESGMPKERFSAEFPKEGPSILRIQQVVRGDSAAYFCASSPTGSTYEQYFGPGTRLTVT.

This clone appeared a few times. The chain joins TRBV7-7 to TRBJ2-7, with TRBD2 identical over 7 bases. Germline assignment: CDR1 SSHAT and CDR2 FNYEAQ (reference sequence). This CDR3 has 15 amino acids. V trimming: 5 bases; J trimming: 3 bases; junction bases outside the gene matches: 10. The CDR3 DNA is TGTGCCAGCAGCCTCCGGCCGGGGGGATTCTACGAGCAGTACTTC. Protein: CASSLRPGGFYEQYF.

The V and J genes are TRBV27 and TRBJ2-1, with a tentative D call TRBD2 (6 bases). The CDR3 extends over 16 amino acids. The germline V and J ends were trimmed by 5 bases and 0 bases, with 14 bases remaining between them. CDR1 is MNHEY and CDR2 is SMNVEV in the germline V gene (reference sequence). CDR3: CASSLKRVTSYNEQFF. The CDR3 bases are TGTGCCAGCAGTCTGAAGCGGGTTACCTCCTACAATGAGCAGTTCTTC.

The genes are TRBV30 and TRBJ2-3; TRBD2 agrees at 12 bases. The CDR3 loop spans 14 amino acids. J lost 8 bases, V lost 4 bases, and 7 bases had no gene match. Germline CDR1 GTSNPN, CDR2 SVGIG (reference sequence). Written as DNA, the CDR3 is TGTGCCTGGAACCTAGCGGGGGGGAGGGGTACGCAGTATTTT. Its protein is CAWNLAGGRGTQYF.

This clone was counted only a few times. J is TRBJ2-1 and V is TRBV28; perhaps TRBD1 as D (5 bases). Germline CDR1 is MDHEN and CDR2 is SYDVKM. V lost 8 bases and J 6 bases, leaving 20 bases between the germline ends. The CDR3 has 15 amino acids. In DNA, the CDR3 is TGTGCCAGCGGATTGGGGCCAAGGGCCCCCAATGAGCAGTTCTTC. It yields the protein CASGLGPRAPNEQFF.

The chain carries TRBV4-2 and TRBJ1-6; a weak D match, TRBD1 (5 bases). Germline-derived CDR1 and CDR2 are LGHNA and YNFKEQ. CDR3 size: 16 residues. V was clipped by 0 bases and J by 4 bases, with 10 bases between them. The CDR3 here is CASSQDLRGYNSPLHF. The CDR3 DNA reads as TGTGCCAGCAGCCAAGATCTACGGGGGTATAATTCACCCCTCCACTTT.

The chain uses TRBV19 and TRBJ2-2; tentative D call: TRBD1 (6 bases). Trimming took off 5 bases at V and 6 bases at J, with 10 bases between the two ends. Germline-derived CDR1 and CDR2 are LNHDA and SQIVND (reference sequence). There are 13 residues in the CDR3. The CDR3 nucleotides read TGTGCCAGTAGTCCCCAGGGGTCCGGGGAGCTGTTTTTT. Protein: CASSPQGSGELFF.

The chain employs TRBV16 and TRBJ1-2, with a tentative D call TRBD1 (6 bases). This CDR3 has 15 residues. Per the germline V gene, CDR1 is KGHSY and CDR2 is FQNENV. V lost 1 base and J lost 4, with 13 bases in between. CDR3 in amino acids: CASSQFGQSVYGYTF. In DNA form, the CDR3 reads TGTGCCAGCAGCCAATTCGGACAGAGCGTCTATGGCTACACCTTC. Drawing the rest from reference TRBV16 and TRBJ1-2, the complete variable domain is GEEVAQTPKHLVRGEGQKAKLYCAPIKGHSYVFWYQQVLKNEFKFLISFQNENVFDETGMPKERFSAKCLPNSPCSLEIQATKLEDSAVYFCASSQFGQSVYGYTFGSGTRLTVV.

The gene calls are TRBV7-2 and TRBJ1-5; perhaps TRBD1 as D (6 bases). V dropped 5 bases and J dropped 3 bases, with 8 bases sitting between them. Germline V gives CDR1 SGHTA, CDR2 FQGNSA. This CDR3 region has 13 residues. CDR3 in amino acids: CASSRDNNQPQHF. In DNA form, the CDR3 reads TGTGCCAGCAGCCGGGACAACAATCAGCCCCAGCATTTT.

The gene calls are TRBV18 and TRBJ1-6; D is ambiguous. The germline V and J ends were trimmed by 2 bases and 0 bases, with 8 bases remaining between them. The germline CDR1 and CDR2 sequences are KGHSH and LQKENI. CDR3 length: 16 residues. CDR3 sequence: CASSPALRSYNSPLHF. The CDR3 DNA reads as TGTGCCAGCTCACCAGCTTTGCGCTCCTATAATTCACCCCTCCACTTT.

This chain joins TRBV7-3 and TRBJ2-7, with D maybe TRBD1 (6 bases). Germline V lookup: CDR1 SGHTA, CDR2 FQGTGA. The CDR3 contains 13 residues. V was trimmed by 4 bases and J by 2 bases, leaving 9 bases between them. DNA of the CDR3: TGTGCCAGCAGCTCGGACAGAACCTACGAGCAGTACTTC. It specifies CASSSDRTYEQYF.

V is TRBV6-5 and J is TRBJ1-1; weak D call: TRBD1 (6 bases). V was pared by 4 bases and J by 8 bases, with 11 bases between. Per germline, CDR1 MNHEY and CDR2 SVGAGI. The CDR3 has 12 amino acids. For the CDR3, the DNA is TGTGCCAGCAGTTCCAGGGGCCGAGAAGCTTTCTTT. It encodes CASSSRGREAFF.

This clone was found once. The V and J genes are TRBV11-2 and TRBJ1-1, with TRBD1 matching over 10 bases. This CDR3 region has 15 residues. Germline V gene data show CDR1 as SGHAT and CDR2 as FQNNGV. V trimming: 6 bases; J trimming: 7 bases; junction bases outside the gene matches: 11. The CDR3, as DNA: TGTGCCAGCAGTCCCCGACAGGGGGCGGGTAGTGAAGCTTTCTTT. Its translation: CASSPRQGAGSEAFF.

This clone has just one count. The gene calls are TRBV21-1 and TRBJ2-7; TRBD2 is taken as the D call from the table, unchecked against the DNA. TRBV21-1 is recorded as a pseudogene. The CDR3 covers 20 residues. CDR3 in amino acids: CASSKVAPSGGGSPTYEQYF. The CDR3 DNA reads as TGTGCCAGCAGCAAAGTGGCGCCAAGCGGGGGCGGGAGCCCCACCTACGAGCAGTACTTC.

CDR3 protein: CASSQDSPLARETQYF. The CDR3 region has the DNA TGCGCCAGCAGCCAAGATAGCCCACTAGCCAGAGAGACCCAGTACTTC. This chain links TRBV4-1 with TRBJ2-5, with TRBD2 as a possible D gene (6 bases). The CDR3 contains 16 residues. The germline V gene encodes CDR1 MGHRA and CDR2 YSYEKL. With 0 bases removed from V and 4 bases from J, the gap between germline ends came to 15 bases.

The rearrangement uses TRBV10-1 and TRBJ2-5; TRBD1 agrees at 7 bases. The J call may be incorrect, as the DNA end agrees better with TRBJ2-7. The CDR3 has 14 residues. Germline CDR1 reads WNHNN; CDR2 reads SYGVQD (reference sequence). This chain's CDR3 is CASSDHRGPYEQYF. Here the CDR3 DNA reads TGCGCCAGCAGTGACCACAGGGGACCCTACGAGCAGTACTTC.

CDR3 loop: CASSIDRVAGGLNTEAFF. CDR3 coding DNA: TGTGCCAGTAGTATAGACCGGGTAGCTGGAGGACTAAACACTGAAGCTTTCTTT. The V call is TRBV19, the J call TRBJ1-1, with no clear D. The germline V and J ends were trimmed by 0 bases and 2 bases, with 19 bases remaining between them. The CDR3 spans 18 residues. The V gene's germline CDR1 is LNHDA and CDR2 SQIVND (reference sequence).

The rearrangement uses TRBV6-4 and TRBJ2-3, with 14 nucleotides matching TRBD2. V lost 1 base, J lost 8 bases, and 5 bases stayed unmatched. The CDR3 consists of 16 residues. In germline, CDR1 is MRHNA, CDR2 SNTAGT. CDR3 sequence: CASSDWGLAGAGTQYF. In DNA, the CDR3 is TGTGCCAGCAGTGACTGGGGACTAGCGGGAGCCGGTACGCAGTATTTT.

Comments on this clone: This CDR3 is also generated by other DNA sequences in the sample. The chain uses TRBV2 and TRBJ2-3, with 10 bases that match TRBD2. Germline-derived CDR1 and CDR2 are SNHLY and FYNNEI. V was clipped by 6 bases and J by 3 bases; unmatched bases: 15. The length of the CDR3 is 18 residues. The CDR3 loop is CASSELGLAASSTDTQYF. The CDR3 region has the DNA TGTGCCAGCAGCGAACTCGGACTAGCGGCCTCTAGTACAGATACGCAGTATTTT.